These T cell receptor beta chains were read from a single sample in a study of beta chain features in type 1 diabetes. Only in-frame clones appear in the TCRdb table, and some are missing; sequencing was by immunoSEQ multiplex PCR. The sample has around 41,000 clones, 60% to 75% seen once. Sequences were obtained from Tregs from blood. Receptors were obtained from a man aged 30 to 45 with type 1 diabetes. Some clones in this sample may be carry-over from other donors' samples. Both conserved end residues are part of each CDR3. D genes are given only for firm matches. Not every row has a clone size; where given, it reads once, few, many or a size class.

clone_size | j_call | v_call | d_call | cdr3_nt | cdr3_aa
NA | TRBJ1-4 | TRBV7-2 | NA | TGTGCCAGCAGCTCGGCCGGGGGGCGATATGAAAAACTGTTTTTT | CASSSAGGRYEKLFF
few | TRBJ1-1 | TRBV7-2 | NA | TGTGCCAGCAGCTCTCCGGGACACCGGGGAGCTTTCTTT | CASSSPGHRGAFF
NA | TRBJ2-7 | TRBV4-1 | NA | TGCGCCAGCAGCCAAGGATTCGGTGACTCCTACGAGCAGTACTTC | CASSQGFGDSYEQYF
few | TRBJ2-3 | TRBV10-1 | NA | TGCGCCAGCAGTGATCGGGGGGCTACAGATACGCAGTATTTT | CASSDRGATDTQYF
NA | TRBJ2-5 | TRBV7-9 | TRBD2 | TGTGCCAGCAGCCCCGGTCGGCTAGCGGGGGGGCCTGAGACCCAGTACTTC | CASSPGRLAGGPETQYF
few | TRBJ2-7 | TRBV28 | TRBD2 | TGTGCCAGCAGGTCTGGCGGGGGGAACTCCTACGAGCAGTACTTC | CASRSGGGNSYEQYF
NA | TRBJ1-1 | TRBV6-5 | NA | TGTGCCAGCAAGAGAGGGTTTTCCACTGAAGCTTTCTTT | CASKRGFSTEAFF
NA | TRBJ1-5 | TRBV27 | NA | TGTGCCAGCAGTTTGTTTGGATTTGGGGGCAATAGGGCCCAGCATTTT | CASSLFGFGGNRAQHF
few | TRBJ1-2 | TRBV5-1 | NA | TGCGCCAGCAGCCCGCGACAGGACGTAGTGGGTGGCTACACCTTC | CASSPRQDVVGGYTF
NA | TRBJ1-1 | TRBV4-1 | NA | TGCGCCAGCAGCCAAGGGCAGGCCCGAATGAACACTGAAGCTTTCTTT | CASSQGQARMNTEAFF
NA | TRBJ2-7 | TRBV6-1 | TRBD1 | TGTGCCAGCTCCAGGGGGCACCCCTACGAGCAGTACTTC | CASSRGHPYEQYF
NA | TRBJ2-5 | TRBV27 | NA | TGTGCCAGCAGTCGATTCGAGGGAGGCGAGGAGACCCAGTACTTC | CASSRFEGGEETQYF
NA | TRBJ1-2 | TRBV6-5 | TRBD1 | TGTGCCAGCAGTTACTCGGAGCCCGGGACAGGTGGCTACACCTTC | CASSYSEPGTGGYTF
NA | TRBJ2-7 | TRBV5-6 | NA | TGTGCCAGCAGCTGGGTTGGGACAAGGAACGAGCAGTACTTC | CASSWVGTRNEQYF
NA | TRBJ2-5 | TRBV30 | NA | TGTGCCTGGAGTGCCACCTCGGGTGAGACCCAGTACTTC | CAWSATSGETQYF
NA | TRBJ1-4 | TRBV29-1 | NA | TGCAGCGTGCGGTATGGGGGGATGGAAAAACTGTTTTTT | CSVRYGGMEKLFF
NA | TRBJ2-2 | TRBV4-2 | NA | TGTGCCAGCAGCCCCTCCTTACAGGGAACGGCCGGGGAGCTGTTTTTT | CASSPSLQGTAGELFF
NA | TRBJ1-6 | TRBV7-2 | TRBD1 | TGTGCCAGCAGCCCCACAGGACAGGGGAGCTCACCCCTCCACTTT | CASSPTGQGSSPLHF